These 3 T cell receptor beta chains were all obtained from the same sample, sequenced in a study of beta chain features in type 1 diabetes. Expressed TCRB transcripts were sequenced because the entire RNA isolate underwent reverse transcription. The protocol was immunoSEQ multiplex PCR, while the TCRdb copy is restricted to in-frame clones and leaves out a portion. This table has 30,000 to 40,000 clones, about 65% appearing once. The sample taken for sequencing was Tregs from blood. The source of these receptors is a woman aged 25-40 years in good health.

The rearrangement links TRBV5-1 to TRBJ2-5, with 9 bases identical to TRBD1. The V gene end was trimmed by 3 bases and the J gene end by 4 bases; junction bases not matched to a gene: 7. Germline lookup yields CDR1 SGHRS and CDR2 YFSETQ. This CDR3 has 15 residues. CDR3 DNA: TGCGCCAGCAGCTCGGACAGGGGTGGGGGAGAGACCCAGTACTTC. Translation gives CASSSDRGGGETQYF.

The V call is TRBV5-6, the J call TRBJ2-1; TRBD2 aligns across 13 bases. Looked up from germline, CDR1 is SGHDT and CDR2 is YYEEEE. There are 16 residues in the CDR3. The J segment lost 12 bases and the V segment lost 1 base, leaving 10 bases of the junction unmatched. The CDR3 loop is CASSLRTSGGVGVQFF. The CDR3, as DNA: TGTGCCAGCAGCTTGCGGACTAGCGGGGGAGTTGGGGTGCAGTTCTTC. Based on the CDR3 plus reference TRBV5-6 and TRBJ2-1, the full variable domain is DAGVTQSPTHLIKTRGQQVTLRCSPKSGHDTVSWYQQALGQGPQFIFQYYEEEERQRGNFPDRFSGHQFPNYSSELNVNALLLGDSALYLCASSLRTSGGVGVQFFGPGTRLTVL.

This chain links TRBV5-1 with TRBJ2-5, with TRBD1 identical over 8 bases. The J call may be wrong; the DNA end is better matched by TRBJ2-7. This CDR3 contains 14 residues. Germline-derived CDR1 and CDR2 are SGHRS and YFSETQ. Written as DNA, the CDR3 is TGCGCCAGTTCTATGGGACAGGCATTGAACGAGCAGTACTTC. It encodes CASSMGQALNEQYF.